The following is a T cell receptor beta chain sequence with its context. Its target is unknown. One entry per CDR3 protein, called by TCRdb with MiXCR from the 5' RACE reads. The sample has 140,000 to 150,000 distinct CDR3 sequences, approximately 26% seen once. This specimen comes from a study of T-cell memory formation after mild COVID-19. Study observations and caveats: Second-wave clones peaking on day 37 lacked confirmed SARS-CoV-2 specificity. Pre-infection memory carried some responding clones, suggesting that cross-reactive memory joined. Mostly located in CM and EM were contracting CD4+ clones, with contracting CD8+ clones located in EMRA. Day 15 to 85 contractors were CD4/CD8 balanced; later expanders leaned CD4+.

This CDR3 is built from 14 residues. Germline V gene lookup returns CDR1 SQVTM and CDR2 ANQGSEA. J gave up 1 base and V 8 bases, and 10 bases lay outside the gene matches. The TCR originated in an adult woman who had mild COVID-19 (a few samples of this study predate the infection). Cell type and time point are not known. The gene calls are TRBV29-1 and TRBJ2-7; 8 bases are a match to TRBD2. The sequenced sample consisted of PBMCs or a T cell subset sorted from them (not recorded which). The CDR3 here is CSLLTGGPSYEQYF. CDR3 nucleotide sequence: TGCAGCCTCCTAACGGGAGGGCCGTCCTACGAGCAGTACTTC.